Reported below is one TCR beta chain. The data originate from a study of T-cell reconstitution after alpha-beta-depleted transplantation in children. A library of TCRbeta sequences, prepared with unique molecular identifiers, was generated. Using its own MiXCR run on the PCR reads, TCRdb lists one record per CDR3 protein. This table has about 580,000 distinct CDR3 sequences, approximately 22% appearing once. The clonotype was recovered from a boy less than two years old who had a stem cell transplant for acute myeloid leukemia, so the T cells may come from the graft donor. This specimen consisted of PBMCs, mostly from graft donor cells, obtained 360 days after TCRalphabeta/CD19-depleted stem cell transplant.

In DNA, the CDR3 is TGTGCCACCTCTAGAGGGAGGACAGATACGCAGTATTTT. Protein sequence: CATSRGRTDTQYF. The rearrangement joins TRBV15 to TRBJ2-3; the D gene is possibly TRBD2 (6 bases). The CDR3 runs to 13 residues. Between the trimmed V and J ends, which lost 8 bases and 3 bases, there was a span of 12 bases. Germline V CDR1 and CDR2: LNHNV, YYDKDF (reference sequence). The full variable domain, in which reference TRBV15 and TRBJ2-3 provide the parts outside the CDR3, is DAMVIQNPRYQVTQFGKPVTLSCSQTLNHNVMYWYQQKSSQAPKLLFHYYDKDFNNEADTPDNFQSRRPNTSFCFLDIRSPGLGDTAMYLCATSRGRTDTQYFGPGTRLTVL.